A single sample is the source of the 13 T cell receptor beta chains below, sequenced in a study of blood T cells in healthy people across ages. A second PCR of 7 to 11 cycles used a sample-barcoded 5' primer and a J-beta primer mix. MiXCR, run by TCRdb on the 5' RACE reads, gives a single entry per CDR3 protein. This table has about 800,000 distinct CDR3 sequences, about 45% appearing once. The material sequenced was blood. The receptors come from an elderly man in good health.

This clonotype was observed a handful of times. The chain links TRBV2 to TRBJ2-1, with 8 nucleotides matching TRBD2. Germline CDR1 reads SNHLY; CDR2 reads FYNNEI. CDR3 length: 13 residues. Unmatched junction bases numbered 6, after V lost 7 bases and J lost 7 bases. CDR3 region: CASNGRVRNEQFF. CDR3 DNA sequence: TGTGCCAGCAACGGGAGGGTAAGGAATGAGCAGTTCTTC.

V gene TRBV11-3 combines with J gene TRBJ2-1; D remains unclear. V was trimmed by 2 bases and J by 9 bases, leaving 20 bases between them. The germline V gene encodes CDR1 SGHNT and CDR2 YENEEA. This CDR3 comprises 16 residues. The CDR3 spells CASSLSWTDGLGEQFF. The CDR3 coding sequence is TGTGCCAGCAGCTTAAGTTGGACCGATGGTTTGGGTGAGCAGTTCTTC.

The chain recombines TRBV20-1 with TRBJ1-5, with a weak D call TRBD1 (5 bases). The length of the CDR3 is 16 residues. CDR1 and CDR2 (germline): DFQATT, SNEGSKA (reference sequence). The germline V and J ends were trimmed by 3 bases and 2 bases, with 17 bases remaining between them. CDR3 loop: CSASRPRDLGNQPQHF. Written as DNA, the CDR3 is TGCAGTGCTAGTCGTCCCAGGGACTTGGGCAATCAGCCCCAGCATTTT.

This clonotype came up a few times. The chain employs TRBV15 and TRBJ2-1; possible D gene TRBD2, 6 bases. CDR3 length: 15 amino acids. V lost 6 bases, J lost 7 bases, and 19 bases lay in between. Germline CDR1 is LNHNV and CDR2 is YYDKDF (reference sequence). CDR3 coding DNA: TGTGCCACCAGTAGACTAGTCGAGGTAAAAAATGAGCAGTTCTTC. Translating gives CATSRLVEVKNEQFF.

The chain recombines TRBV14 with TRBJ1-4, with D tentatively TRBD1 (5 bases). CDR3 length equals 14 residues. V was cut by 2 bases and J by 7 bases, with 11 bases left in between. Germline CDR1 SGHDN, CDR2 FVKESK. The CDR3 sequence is CASSQPQGSEKLFF. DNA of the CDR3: TGTGCCAGCAGCCAACCGCAGGGTTCTGAAAAACTGTTTTTT.

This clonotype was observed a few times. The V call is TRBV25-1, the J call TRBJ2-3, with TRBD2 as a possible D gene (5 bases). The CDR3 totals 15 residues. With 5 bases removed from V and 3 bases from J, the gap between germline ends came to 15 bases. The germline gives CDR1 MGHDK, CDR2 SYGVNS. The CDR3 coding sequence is TGTGCCAGCAGTCCCCGGGGAAGGACGACAGATACGCAGTATTTT. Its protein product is CASSPRGRTTDTQYF.

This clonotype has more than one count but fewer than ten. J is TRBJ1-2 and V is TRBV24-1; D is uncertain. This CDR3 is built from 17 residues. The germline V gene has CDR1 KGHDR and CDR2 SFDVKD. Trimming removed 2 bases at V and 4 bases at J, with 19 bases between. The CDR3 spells CATSDSYRASAPYGYTF. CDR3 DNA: TGTGCCACCAGTGATTCCTACCGGGCCTCAGCTCCCTATGGCTACACCTTC.

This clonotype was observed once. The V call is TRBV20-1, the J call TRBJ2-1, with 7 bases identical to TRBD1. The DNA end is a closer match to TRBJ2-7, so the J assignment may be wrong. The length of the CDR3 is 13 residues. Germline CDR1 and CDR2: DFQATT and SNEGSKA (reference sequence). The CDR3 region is CSAGQSSYNEQYF. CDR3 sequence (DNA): TGCAGTGCGGGACAGAGCTCCTACAATGAGCAGTACTTC.

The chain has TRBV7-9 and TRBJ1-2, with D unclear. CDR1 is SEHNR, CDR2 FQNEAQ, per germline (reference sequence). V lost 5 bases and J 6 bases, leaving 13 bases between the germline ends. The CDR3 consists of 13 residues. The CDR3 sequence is CASSQVDYHGYTF. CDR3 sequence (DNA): TGTGCCAGCAGCCAAGTCGACTATCATGGCTACACCTTC.

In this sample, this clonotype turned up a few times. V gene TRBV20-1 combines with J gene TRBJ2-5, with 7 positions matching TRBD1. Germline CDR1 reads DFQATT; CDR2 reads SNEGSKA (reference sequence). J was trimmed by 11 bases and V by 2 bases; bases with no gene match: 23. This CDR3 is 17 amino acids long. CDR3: CSARIGKGQIAYNEQYF. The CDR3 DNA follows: TGCAGTGCTAGAATAGGGAAGGGACAGATAGCCTACAATGAGCAGTACTTC.

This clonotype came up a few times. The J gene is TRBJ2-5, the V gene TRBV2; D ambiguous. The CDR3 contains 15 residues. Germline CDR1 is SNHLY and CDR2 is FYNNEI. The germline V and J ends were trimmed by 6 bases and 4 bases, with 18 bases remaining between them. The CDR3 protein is CASREYLVRGETQYF. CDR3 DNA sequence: TGTGCCAGCAGGGAATACCTAGTTCGTGGAGAGACCCAGTACTTC.

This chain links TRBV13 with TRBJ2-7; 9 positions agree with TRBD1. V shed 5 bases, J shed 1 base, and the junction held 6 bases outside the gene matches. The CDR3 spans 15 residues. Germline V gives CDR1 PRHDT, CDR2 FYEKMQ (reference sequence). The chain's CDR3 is CASSPKGQGSYEQYF. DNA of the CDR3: TGTGCCAGCAGCCCGAAGGGACAGGGTTCCTACGAGCAGTACTTC.

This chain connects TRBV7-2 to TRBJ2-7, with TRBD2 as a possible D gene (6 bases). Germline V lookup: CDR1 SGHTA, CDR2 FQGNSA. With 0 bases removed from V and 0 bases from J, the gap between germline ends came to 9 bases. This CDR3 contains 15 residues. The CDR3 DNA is TGTGCCAGCAGCTTAGCAGGGGACTCCTCCTACGAGCAGTACTTC. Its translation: CASSLAGDSSYEQYF. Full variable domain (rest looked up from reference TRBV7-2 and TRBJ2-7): GAGVSQSPSNKVTEKGKDVELRCDPISGHTALYWYRQSLGQGLEFLIYFQGNSAPDKSGLPSDRFSAERTGGSVSTLTIQRTQQEDSAVYLCASSLAGDSSYEQYFGPGTRLTVT.